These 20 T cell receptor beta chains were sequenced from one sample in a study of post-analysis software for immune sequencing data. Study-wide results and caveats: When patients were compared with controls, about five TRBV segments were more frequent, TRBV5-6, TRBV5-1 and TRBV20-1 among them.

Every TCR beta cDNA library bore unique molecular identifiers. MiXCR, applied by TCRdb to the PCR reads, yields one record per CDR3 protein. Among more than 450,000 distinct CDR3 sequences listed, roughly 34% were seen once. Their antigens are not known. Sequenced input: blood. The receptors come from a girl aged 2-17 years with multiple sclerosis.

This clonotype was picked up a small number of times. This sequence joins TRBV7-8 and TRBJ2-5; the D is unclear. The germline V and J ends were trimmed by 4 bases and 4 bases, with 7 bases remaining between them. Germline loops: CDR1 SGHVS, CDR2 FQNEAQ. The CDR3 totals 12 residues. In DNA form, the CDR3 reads TGTGCCAGCAGCTCGCGATCAGAGACCCAGTACTTC. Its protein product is CASSSRSETQYF.

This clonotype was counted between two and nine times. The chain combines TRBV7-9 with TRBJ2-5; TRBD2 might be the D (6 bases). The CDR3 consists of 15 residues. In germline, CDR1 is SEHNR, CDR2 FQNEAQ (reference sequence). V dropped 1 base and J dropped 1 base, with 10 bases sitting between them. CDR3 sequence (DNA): TGTGCCAGCAGCTTAGGGCTGCGGGGCCAAGAGACCCAGTACTTC. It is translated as CASSLGLRGQETQYF.

CDR3 in amino acids: CASSHGPNYFATQYF. In nucleotides, the CDR3 is TGTGCCAGCAGCCATGGACCGAACTATTTTGCGACCCAGTACTTC. V is TRBV7-9 and J is TRBJ2-5; no definite D call. Germline V CDR1 and CDR2: SEHNR, FQNEAQ (reference sequence). The CDR3 has 15 residues. V lost 5 bases and J 7 bases, leaving 20 bases between the germline ends.

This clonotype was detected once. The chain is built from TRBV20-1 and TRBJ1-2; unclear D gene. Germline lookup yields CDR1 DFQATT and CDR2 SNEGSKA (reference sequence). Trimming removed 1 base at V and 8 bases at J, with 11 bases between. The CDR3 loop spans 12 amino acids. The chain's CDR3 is CSARVAAEGYTF. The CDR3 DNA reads TGCAGTGCTAGAGTTGCCGCTGAGGGCTACACCTTC.

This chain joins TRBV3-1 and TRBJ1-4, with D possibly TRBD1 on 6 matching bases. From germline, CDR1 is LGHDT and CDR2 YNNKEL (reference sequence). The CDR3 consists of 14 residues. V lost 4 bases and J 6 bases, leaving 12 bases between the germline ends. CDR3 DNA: TGTGCCAGCAGCCGCAGGGGTATGGATGAAAAACTGTTTTTT. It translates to CASSRRGMDEKLFF.

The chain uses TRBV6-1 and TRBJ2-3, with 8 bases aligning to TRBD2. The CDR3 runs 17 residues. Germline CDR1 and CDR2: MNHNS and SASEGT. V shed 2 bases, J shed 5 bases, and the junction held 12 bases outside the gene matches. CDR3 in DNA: TGTGCCAGCAGTGAAAACGAAGGCGGGGGGCCGGGAGATACGCAGTATTTT. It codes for CASSENEGGGPGDTQYF.

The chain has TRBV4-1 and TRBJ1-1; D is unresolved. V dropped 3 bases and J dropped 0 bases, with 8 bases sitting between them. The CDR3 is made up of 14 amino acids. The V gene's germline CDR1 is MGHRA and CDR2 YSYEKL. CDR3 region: CASSQISVNTEAFF. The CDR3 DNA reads TGCGCCAGCAGCCAGATCTCGGTGAACACTGAAGCTTTCTTT.

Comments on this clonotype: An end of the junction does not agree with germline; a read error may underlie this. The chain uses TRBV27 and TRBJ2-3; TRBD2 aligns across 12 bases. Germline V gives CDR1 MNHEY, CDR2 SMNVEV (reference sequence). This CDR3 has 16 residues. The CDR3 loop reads CASSLLTSGGGDAQYF. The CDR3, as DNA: TGTGCCAGCAGTTTACTGACTAGCGGGGGAGGAGATGCGCAGTATTTT.

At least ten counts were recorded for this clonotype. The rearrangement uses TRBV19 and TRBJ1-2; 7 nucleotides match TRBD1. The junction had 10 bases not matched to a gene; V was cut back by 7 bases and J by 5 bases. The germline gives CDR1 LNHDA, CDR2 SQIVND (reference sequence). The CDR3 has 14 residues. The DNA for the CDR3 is TGTGCCAGTACCATGGGGACAGAACGGTATGGCTACACCTTC. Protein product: CASTMGTERYGYTF. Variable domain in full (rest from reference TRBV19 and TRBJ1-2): DGGITQSPKYLFRKEGQNVTLSCEQNLNHDAMYWYRQDPGQGLRLIYYSQIVNDFQKGDIAEGYSVSREKKESFPLTVTSAQKNPTAFYLCASTMGTERYGYTFGSGTRLTVV.

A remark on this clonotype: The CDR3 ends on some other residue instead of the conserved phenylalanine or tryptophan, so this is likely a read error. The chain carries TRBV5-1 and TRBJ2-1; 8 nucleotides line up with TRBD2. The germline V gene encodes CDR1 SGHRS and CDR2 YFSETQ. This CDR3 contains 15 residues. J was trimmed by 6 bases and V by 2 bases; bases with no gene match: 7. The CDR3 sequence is CASSLKAGAFNEQFL. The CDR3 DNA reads TGCGCCAGCAGCTTAAAAGCGGGGGCCTTCAATGAGCAGTTCTTA.

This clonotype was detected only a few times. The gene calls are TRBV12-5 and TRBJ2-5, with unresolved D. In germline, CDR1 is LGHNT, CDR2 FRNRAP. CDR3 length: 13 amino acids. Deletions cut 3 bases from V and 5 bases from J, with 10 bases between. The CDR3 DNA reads TGTGCTAGTGGTTTAGAGTGGGGTGAGACCCAGTACTTC. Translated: CASGLEWGETQYF. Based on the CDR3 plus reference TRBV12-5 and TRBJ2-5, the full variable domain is DARVTQTPRHKVTEMGQEVTMRCQPILGHNTVFWYRQTMMQGLELLAYFRNRAPLDDSGMPKDRFSAEMPDATLATLKIQPSEPRDSAVYFCASGLEWGETQYFGPGTRLLVL.

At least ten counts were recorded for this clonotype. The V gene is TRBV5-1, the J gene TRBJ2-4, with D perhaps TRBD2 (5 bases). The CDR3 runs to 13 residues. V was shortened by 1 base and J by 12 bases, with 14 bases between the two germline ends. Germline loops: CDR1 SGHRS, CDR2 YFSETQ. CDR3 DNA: TGCGCCAGCAGCTTGTTAGGACTCTCCCATCAGTACTTC. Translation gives CASSLLGLSHQYF.

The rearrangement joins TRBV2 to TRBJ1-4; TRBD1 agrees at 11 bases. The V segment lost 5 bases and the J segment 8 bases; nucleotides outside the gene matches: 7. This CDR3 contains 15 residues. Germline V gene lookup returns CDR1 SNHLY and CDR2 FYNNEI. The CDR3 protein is CASSSDRGLKEKLFF. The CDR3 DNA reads TGTGCCAGCAGTTCGGACAGGGGGCTAAAAGAAAAACTGTTTTTT.

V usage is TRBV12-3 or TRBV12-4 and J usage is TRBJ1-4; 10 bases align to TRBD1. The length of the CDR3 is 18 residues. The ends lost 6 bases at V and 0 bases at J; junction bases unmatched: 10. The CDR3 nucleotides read TGTGCCAGCAGGTCGGACAGGGGGGATTGGGCAACTAATGAAAAACTGTTTTTT. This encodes CASRSDRGDWATNEKLFF.

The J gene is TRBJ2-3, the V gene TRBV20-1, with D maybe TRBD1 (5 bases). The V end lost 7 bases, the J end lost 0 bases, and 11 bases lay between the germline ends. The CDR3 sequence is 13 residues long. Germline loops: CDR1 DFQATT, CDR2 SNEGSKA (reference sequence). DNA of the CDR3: TGCAGTGTATCGACAGCGAGCACAGATACGCAGTATTTT. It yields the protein CSVSTASTDTQYF.

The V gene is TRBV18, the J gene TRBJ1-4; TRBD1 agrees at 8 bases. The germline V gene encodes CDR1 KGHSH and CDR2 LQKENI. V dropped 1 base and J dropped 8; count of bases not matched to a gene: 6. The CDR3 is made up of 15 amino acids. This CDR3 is CASSPLIDRGEKLFF. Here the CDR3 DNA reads TGTGCCAGCTCACCACTGATCGACAGGGGAGAAAAACTGTTTTTT.

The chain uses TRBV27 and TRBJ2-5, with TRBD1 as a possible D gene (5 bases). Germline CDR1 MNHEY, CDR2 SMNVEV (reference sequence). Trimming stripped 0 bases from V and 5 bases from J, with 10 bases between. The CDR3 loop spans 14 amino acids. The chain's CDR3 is CASSLSLGAETQYF. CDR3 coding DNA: TGTGCCAGCAGTTTATCATTAGGGGCGGAGACCCAGTACTTC.

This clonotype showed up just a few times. The CDR3 region has the DNA TGTGCCAGCAGTTACTCAGGGGAAAACTATGGCTACACCTTC. Amino acid sequence: CASSYSGENYGYTF. The chain combines TRBV6-5 with TRBJ1-2, with D tentatively TRBD1 (5 bases). The CDR3 is made up of 14 amino acids. CDR1 is MNHEY and CDR2 is SVGAGI in the germline V gene. Trimming cost V 0 bases and J 2 bases, with 7 bases left between them.

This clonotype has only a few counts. This CDR3 reads CASSRAFGNEQFF. CDR3 sequence (DNA): TGTGCCAGCAGCCGGGCCTTTGGGAATGAGCAGTTCTTC. The genes are TRBV6-6 and TRBJ2-1; D gene unclear. Between the trimmed V and J ends, which lost 6 bases and 7 bases, there was a span of 13 bases. Germline CDR1 and CDR2: MNHNY and SVGAGI (reference sequence). This CDR3 has 13 amino acids.

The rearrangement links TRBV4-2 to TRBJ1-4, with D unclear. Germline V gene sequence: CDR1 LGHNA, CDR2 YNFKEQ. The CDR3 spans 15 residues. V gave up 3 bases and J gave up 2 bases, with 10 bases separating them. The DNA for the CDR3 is TGTGCCAGCAGCCATGAAGTCGTGACTAATGAAAAACTGTTTTTT. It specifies CASSHEVVTNEKLFF.